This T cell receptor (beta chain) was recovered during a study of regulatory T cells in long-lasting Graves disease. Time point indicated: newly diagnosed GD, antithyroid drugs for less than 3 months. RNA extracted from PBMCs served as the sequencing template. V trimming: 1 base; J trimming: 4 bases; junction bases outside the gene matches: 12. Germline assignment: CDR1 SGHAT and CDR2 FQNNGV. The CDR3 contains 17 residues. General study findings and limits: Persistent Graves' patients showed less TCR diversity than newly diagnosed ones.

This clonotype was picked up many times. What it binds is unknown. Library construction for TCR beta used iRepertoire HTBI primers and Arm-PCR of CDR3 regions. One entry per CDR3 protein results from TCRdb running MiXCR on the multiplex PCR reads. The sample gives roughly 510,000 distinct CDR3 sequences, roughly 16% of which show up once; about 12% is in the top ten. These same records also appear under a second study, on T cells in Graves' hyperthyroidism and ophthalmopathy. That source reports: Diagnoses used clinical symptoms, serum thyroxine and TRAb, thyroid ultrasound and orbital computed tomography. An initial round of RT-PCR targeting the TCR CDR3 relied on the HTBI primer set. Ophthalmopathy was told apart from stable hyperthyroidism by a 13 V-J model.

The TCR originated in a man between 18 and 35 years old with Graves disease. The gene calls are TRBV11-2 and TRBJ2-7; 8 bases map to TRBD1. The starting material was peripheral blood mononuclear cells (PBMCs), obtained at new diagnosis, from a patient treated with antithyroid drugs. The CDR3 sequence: CASSLVMRGQAAYEQYF. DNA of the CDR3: TGTGCCAGCAGCTTAGTAATGAGGGGACAGGCCGCGTACGAGCAGTACTTC.